This T cell receptor (beta chain) appears in the sequencing data of a study of breast tumors, draining lymph nodes, adjacent tissues. TCRdb called the multiplex PCR reads again in MiXCR, with one record for every CDR3 protein. This sample has about 35,000 distinct CDR3 sequences, with over 30% found just once. This clonotype was recorded many times. CDR1 and CDR2 from the germline V gene are LNHDA and SQIVND (reference sequence). CDR3 size: 18 residues. Trimming removed 5 bases from V and 2 bases from J; junction bases left unmatched: 8. The sequence derives from a female donor with breast cancer. Some clones in this sample may be carry-over from other donors' samples. The sample taken for sequencing was breast tumor tissue. The V and J genes are TRBV19 and TRBJ2-3; 15 bases line up with TRBD2. The CDR3 here is CASSYGLAGGPSTDTQYF. The CDR3 nucleotides are TGTGCCAGTAGTTACGGACTAGCGGGAGGGCCATCCACAGATACGCAGTATTTT.